A selection of T cell receptor beta chains follows, all from one sample in a study of technical replicates of blood from four donors. TCRdb keeps only in-frame clones here, not all; method: immunoSEQ multiplex PCR. The table shows some 80,000 clones, with 90% to 97% occurring only once. The sequencing input was T cells isolated from PBMCs. These receptors came from a human donor in good health. Both conserved end residues are part of each CDR3. D genes are given only for firm matches. Rows may omit the clone size; those that give it use once, few, many or a size class.

TRBJ2-2,once,TRBV18,TRBD1,TGTGCCAGCTCACCGACAGGGGGCATTCGCACCGGGGAGCTGTTTTTT,CASSPTGGIRTGELFF
TRBJ2-3,NA,TRBV5-1,TRBD2,TGCGCCAGCAGCCCCAACCCGGGACTAAGCACAGATACGCAGTATTTT,CASSPNPGLSTDTQYF
TRBJ2-5,NA,TRBV20-1,NA,TGCAGTGCTAGGAGGGATGGGACCCAGTACTTC,CSARRDGTQYF
TRBJ2-2,NA,TRBV10-3,NA,TGTGCCATCAGTGATACGTACAGTAACACCGGGGAGCTGTTTTTT,CAISDTYSNTGELFF
TRBJ2-7,NA,TRBV4-1,NA,TGCGCCAGCAGCCCCGGGACACTACCTTCCTACGAGCAGTACTTC,CASSPGTLPSYEQYF
TRBJ2-5,NA,TRBV11-3,NA,TGTGCCAGCAGCTTAGGAGCGGGTCCTCAAGAGACCCAGTACTTC,CASSLGAGPQETQYF
TRBJ1-1,once,TRBV11-2,NA,TGTGCCAGCAGCTTAGATCCTGAAAGCGGGGTGTACACTGAAGCTTTCTTT,CASSLDPESGVYTEAFF
TRBJ2-1,NA,TRBV7-8,NA,TGTGCCAGCAGCTCGGAGGGTCTACTAGGAAGTGAGCAGTTCTTC,CASSSEGLLGSEQFF
TRBJ2-1,NA,TRBV19,NA,TGTGCCAGTAGTCTCCGGTCGGGGGTGGGTGAGCAGTTCTTC,CASSLRSGVGEQFF
TRBJ1-1,NA,TRBV6-1,NA,TGTGCCAGCAGTCCTATCGACACTGAAGCTTTCTTT,CASSPIDTEAFF
TRBJ1-4,NA,TRBV19,NA,TGTGCCAGTAGTATAAGGGGCGGTAATGAAAAACTGTTTTTT,CASSIRGGNEKLFF
TRBJ1-2,NA,TRBV13,NA,TGTGCCAGCAGCTTAGGACAGTCCCTCCCTTATGGCTACACCTTC,CASSLGQSLPYGYTF
TRBJ1-2,NA,TRBV2,NA,TGTGCCAGCAGGACCGACAGTAACTATGGCTACACCTTC,CASRTDSNYGYTF
TRBJ2-7,NA,TRBV2,TRBD1,TGTGCCAGCAGTACAGGGGGCTACGAGCAGTACTTC,CASSTGGYEQYF
TRBJ2-1,NA,TRBV11-3,NA,TGTGCCAGCAGCCCCCCTAACAATGAGCAGTTCTTC,CASSPPNNEQFF
TRBJ2-7,once,TRBV9,TRBD1,TGTGCCAGCAGCGTAGGGGCAGGGGGATACGAGCAGTACTTC,CASSVGAGGYEQYF
TRBJ2-7,NA,TRBV7-8,TRBD1,TGTGCCAGCAGCCCCGAGGGGGCGGACGAGACATGGGACGAGCAGTACTTC,CASSPEGADETWDEQYF
TRBJ2-7,NA,TRBV27,NA,TGTGCCAGCAGTCCTACCAACTTCTACGAGCAGTACTTC,CASSPTNFYEQYF
TRBJ2-5,NA,TRBV9,NA,TGTGCCAGCAGCGTAGGGGAGGGGGGAACGTTCGAGACCCAGTACTTC,CASSVGEGGTFETQYF
TRBJ1-3,NA,TRBV9,NA,TGTGCCAGCAGCCCAAGGACAGTCGGAAACACCATATATTTT,CASSPRTVGNTIYF
TRBJ2-7,NA,TRBV28,TRBD2,TGTGCCAGCAGCCGGACTCCAGCGGGAGTATACGAGCAGTACTTC,CASSRTPAGVYEQYF
TRBJ1-1,NA,TRBV7-3,TRBD1,TGTGCCAGCAGCTTAAAAGGGGACAGGGGGGTCGCTGAAGCTTTCTTT,CASSLKGDRGVAEAFF
TRBJ2-1,NA,TRBV6-5,NA,TGTGCCAGCAGTTACTTTTCCGCTTCGGATGAGCAGTTCTTC,CASSYFSASDEQFF
TRBJ1-2,NA,TRBV10-3,TRBD1,TGTGCCATCAGTTTGACAGGGGGAAGAGGAGGGGATGGCTACACCTTC,CAISLTGGRGGDGYTF
TRBJ2-7,NA,TRBV6-5,TRBD2,TGTGCCAGCAGGAGACTAGCGGGGACCTACGAGCAGTACTTC,CASRRLAGTYEQYF
TRBJ2-3,NA,TRBV4-1,NA,TGCGCCAGCAGCCAAAGCCCCCCCAGACCAGCGGTTAGCACAGATACGCAGTATTTT,CASSQSPPRPAVSTDTQYF
TRBJ1-1,few,TRBV29-1,NA,TGCAGCGTTGGACCGGGGACTGAAGCTTTCTTT,CSVGPGTEAFF
TRBJ1-4,NA,TRBV11-2,NA,TGTGCCAGCAGCTACCCGTGGAGGCGCGAAGAACTAAATGAAAAACTGTTTTTT,CASSYPWRREELNEKLFF
TRBJ2-7,NA,TRBV5-1,NA,TGCGCCAGCAGCTCGGGGGTAAGAACCTACGAGCAGTACTTC,CASSSGVRTYEQYF
TRBJ2-1,NA,TRBV19,TRBD1,TGTGCCAGCTACGCCGGGACAGGGATAGTTGATGAGCAGTTCTTC,CASYAGTGIVDEQFF
TRBJ2-3,once,TRBV19,TRBD2,TGTGCCAGTAGTGTGCTAGCGGGAGTGTCAGTCACAGATACGCAGTATTTT,CASSVLAGVSVTDTQYF
TRBJ2-2,NA,TRBV11-2,TRBD2,TGTGCCAGCAGCTTAGGGGGACTAGTTAGCACCGGGGAGCTGTTTTTT,CASSLGGLVSTGELFF
TRBJ2-1,NA,TRBV28,NA,TGTGCCAGCCTTAACAGGGCCTTGGGATACGAGCAGTTCTTC,CASLNRALGYEQFF
TRBJ2-2,NA,TRBV6-1,NA,TGTGCCAGCAGTGAAAGGGACATCGGGACCGGGGAGCTGTTTTTT,CASSERDIGTGELFF
TRBJ2-1,NA,TRBV5-1,NA,TGCGCCAGCAGCTCGACTCAGAATGAGCAGTTCTTC,CASSSTQNEQFF
TRBJ1-2,few,TRBV5-6,TRBD1,TGTGCCAGCAGCTTGCCCCGGGACCCAGGGGGCTATGGCTACACCTTC,CASSLPRDPGGYGYTF
TRBJ1-4,NA,TRBV4-3,TRBD1,TGCGCCAGCAGCCAAGATGCGACAGGGTTTTGGGAAAAACTGTTTTTT,CASSQDATGFWEKLFF
TRBJ1-4,NA,TRBV18,NA,TGTGCCAGCTCACCGTTTGTAAATCTAGGACAAATTAATGAAAAACTGTTTTTT,CASSPFVNLGQINEKLFF
TRBJ1-1,NA,TRBV18,TRBD1,TGTGCCAGCTCACCACTGGACAGGGCTATGATTCGGACTGAAGCTTTCTTT,CASSPLDRAMIRTEAFF
TRBJ2-7,NA,TRBV7-9,NA,TGTGCCAGCAGCCCCAGGGATCTATTTGATCGCTCCTACGAGCAGTACTTC,CASSPRDLFDRSYEQYF
TRBJ1-5,NA,TRBV4-1,TRBD1,TGCGCCAGCAGCCAAGGGGACAGGGGCAATTATCAGCCCCAGCATTTT,CASSQGDRGNYQPQHF
TRBJ2-1,NA,TRBV11-1,TRBD2,TGTGCCAGCAGCTTAGAACTAGCGGACAATGAGCAGTTCTTC,CASSLELADNEQFF
TRBJ1-1,NA,TRBV18,NA,TGTGCCAGCTCACCTTCTACCTTTGAATATTGGAACACTGAAGCTTTCTTT,CASSPSTFEYWNTEAFF
TRBJ1-2,NA,TRBV25-1,NA,TGTGCCAGCAGTGACAGTTTAGGCTACACCTTC,CASSDSLGYTF
TRBJ2-2,once,TRBV13,NA,TGTGCCAGCATCTGGACAGTGAACACCGGGGAGCTGTTTTTT,CASIWTVNTGELFF
TRBJ1-2,NA,TRBV27,NA,TGTGCCAGCAGTTTATCGGGAGGATATGGCTACACCTTC,CASSLSGGYGYTF
TRBJ1-5,once,TRBV6-1,NA,TGTGCCAGCAGCCCACAGGAACATCAGCCCCAGCATTTT,CASSPQEHQPQHF
TRBJ2-4,NA,TRBV7-9,TRBD2,TGTGCCAGCAGCAAAGCTAGCGGGAGTGGTAACATTCAGTACTTC,CASSKASGSGNIQYF
TRBJ1-4,NA,TRBV28,TRBD1,TGTGCCAGCAGTTTTGAAGGGGGCTATGAAAAACTGTTTTTT,CASSFEGGYEKLFF
TRBJ2-1,NA,TRBV13,NA,TGTGCCAGCAGCTTGTGGGAGGTGTCGTACAATGAGCAGTTCTTC,CASSLWEVSYNEQFF
TRBJ2-6,NA,TRBV30,NA,TGTGCCTGGAGTCGGGGGACTGGGGCCAACGTCCTGACTTTC,CAWSRGTGANVLTF
TRBJ2-7,NA,TRBV4-3,NA,TGCGCCAGCAGCCAGTCTCGTTCCCCAGGGGGGTCCTACGAGCAGTACTTC,CASSQSRSPGGSYEQYF
TRBJ2-7,NA,TRBV29-1,TRBD1,TGCAGCGTTGAAGTGGGGACAGGGGTGCCCTACGAGCAGTACTTC,CSVEVGTGVPYEQYF
TRBJ2-7,NA,TRBV5-1,NA,TGCGCCAGCAGCTTGGCCCAGAACGAGCAGTACTTC,CASSLAQNEQYF
TRBJ2-5,NA,TRBV2,NA,TGTGCCAGCAGTGATAAGAGAAATGCCGAGACCCAGTACTTC,CASSDKRNAETQYF